These 4 T cell receptor beta chains share one sample of origin, sequenced in a study of cytomegalovirus exposure and HLA in healthy donors. The PCR used 60 Vbeta and 13 Jbeta primers. Assay used: immunoSEQ multiplex PCR; TCRdb lists only in-frame clones, some missing. The repertoire holds 100,000 to 150,000 clones, with 80% to 85% as singletons. The specimen was PBMCs. The source of these receptors is a man aged 25 to 45 in good health and CMV-seronegative.

This clone was counted between two and nine times. The V gene is TRBV5-1, the J gene TRBJ2-5; the match to TRBD2 covers 12 bases. J was trimmed by 2 bases and V by 0 bases; bases with no gene match: 8. This CDR3 has 18 amino acids. Per the germline V gene, CDR1 is SGHRS and CDR2 is YFSETQ. Written as DNA, the CDR3 is TGCGCCAGCAGCTTGGGGCTAGCGGGGGGGCCGGGGCAAGAGACCCAGTACTTC. Its protein product is CASSLGLAGGPGQETQYF.

This clone has more than one count but fewer than ten. The chain links TRBV28 to TRBJ1-1, with a weak D call TRBD1 (5 bases). CDR3 length: 18 residues. Germline-derived CDR1 and CDR2 are MDHEN and SYDVKM. V shed 1 base and J shed 0 bases, with 18 bases lying between them. The CDR3 here is CASSLSPGLGSMNTEAFF. In DNA, the CDR3 is TGTGCCAGCAGTTTATCCCCGGGACTAGGGTCCATGAACACTGAAGCTTTCTTT.

DNA for the CDR3: TGTGCCAGCAGGAGAAGGAACACTGAAGCTTTCTTT. Protein: CASRRRNTEAFF. The chain recombines TRBV28 with TRBJ1-1; D gene unclear. V was clipped by 6 bases and J by 1 base, with 6 bases between them. Germline CDR1 reads MDHEN; CDR2 reads SYDVKM. CDR3 size: 12 residues.

The chain links TRBV19 to TRBJ2-1; 8 bases match TRBD1. J was trimmed by 0 bases and V by 7 bases; bases with no gene match: 11. This CDR3 contains 17 residues. In germline, CDR1 is LNHDA, CDR2 SQIVND (reference sequence). Here the CDR3 DNA reads TGTGCCAGTAACCCCAGGGGGCTGTCCAGCTCCTACAATGAGCAGTTCTTC. This codes for CASNPRGLSSSYNEQFF.